Below, 19 T cell receptor beta chains from the same sample are listed, as sequenced in a study of lymphopenia after photon versus proton radiotherapy. Only in-frame clones appear in the TCRdb table, and some are missing; sequencing was by immunoSEQ multiplex PCR. The sample contains roughly 49,000 clones, 92% of which appear only once. The sequencing used peripheral blood, collected from a patient treated with photon-based radiotherapy. Receptors were obtained from a woman in her thirties or forties with cholangiocarcinoma.

The V gene is TRBV28, the J gene TRBJ1-5, with D possibly being TRBD1 (6 bases). The CDR3 is 14 amino acids. Germline V gives CDR1 MDHEN, CDR2 SYDVKM. Deletions cut 5 bases from V and 6 bases from J, with 14 bases between. The CDR3 sequence: CASSPTQGFQPQHF. The CDR3 DNA reads TGTGCCAGCAGTCCTACTCAGGGGTTTCAGCCCCAGCATTTT.

V gene TRBV28 combines with J gene TRBJ1-2, with D maybe TRBD1 (5 bases). The ends were cut back, 4 bases at V and 0 bases at J, with 12 bases in the middle. The length of the CDR3 is 15 residues. Germline V lookup: CDR1 MDHEN, CDR2 SYDVKM. This CDR3 is CASSSRTRTNYGYTF. The CDR3 DNA reads TGTGCCAGCAGTTCCCGGACAAGGACTAACTATGGCTACACCTTC.

This chain uses TRBV9 with TRBJ1-2; 7 bases match TRBD1. This CDR3 has 13 residues. V lost 4 bases, J lost 6 bases, and 6 bases stayed unmatched. CDR1 is SGDLS, CDR2 YYNGEE, per germline. CDR3 sequence: CASSPGQDHGYTF. In DNA, the CDR3 is TGTGCCAGCAGCCCAGGACAGGACCATGGCTACACCTTC.

The chain recombines TRBV28 with TRBJ1-1; 10 positions match TRBD1. With V trimmed by 5 bases and J by 11 bases, 8 bases remained unmatched. Germline loops: CDR1 MDHEN, CDR2 SYDVKM. CDR3 size: 13 residues. DNA for the CDR3: TGTGCCAGCAGTCTTGGACAGGGGGTAGAGGCTTTCTTT. Amino acid sequence: CASSLGQGVEAFF.

This chain uses TRBV11-2 with TRBJ1-4; D is unclear. Deletions cut 2 bases from V and 4 bases from J, with 5 bases between. This CDR3 contains 13 residues. Germline-derived CDR1 and CDR2 are SGHAT and FQNNGV. The CDR3 region has the DNA TGTGCCAGCAGCTTACGCGGTAATGAAAAACTGTTTTTT. This sequence encodes CASSLRGNEKLFF.

This clone has only one observation. This sequence joins TRBV6-1 and TRBJ1-2; D is uncertain. V was shortened by 2 bases and J by 8 bases, with 6 bases between the two germline ends. This CDR3 is 11 amino acids long. Per germline, CDR1 MNHNS and CDR2 SASEGT. This chain's CDR3 is CASSERVGYTF. CDR3 nucleotide sequence: TGTGCCAGCAGTGAAAGGGTGGGCTACACCTTC.

This rearrangement joins TRBV7-3 to TRBJ2-1; a weak D match, TRBD2 (5 bases). Trimming left V 5 bases short and J 7 bases short, with 9 bases between. The CDR3 totals 12 residues. Germline CDR1 SGHTA, CDR2 FQGTGA. The CDR3 DNA sequence: TGTGCCAGCAGCACACTAGATAATGAGCAGTTCTTC. Amino acids: CASSTLDNEQFF.

V gene TRBV6-1 combines with J gene TRBJ1-2; D possibly corresponds to TRBD1 (5 bases). The germline V and J ends were trimmed by 4 bases and 6 bases, with 12 bases remaining between them. Germline CDR1 and CDR2: MNHNS and SASEGT. The CDR3 spans 13 residues. The DNA of the CDR3 is TGTGCCAGCAGTGGGGGGTGGTTCGATGGCTACACCTTC. It is translated as CASSGGWFDGYTF.

The V call is TRBV6-1, the J call TRBJ2-1; 10 nucleotides agree with TRBD2. Germline values: CDR1 MNHNS, CDR2 SASEGT. CDR3 size: 14 residues. The J segment lost 4 bases and the V segment lost 6 bases, leaving 3 bases of the junction unmatched. CDR3 nucleotide sequence: TGTGCCAGCAGATCTAGCGGGGGTTACAATGAGCAGTTCTTC. Translation gives CASRSSGGYNEQFF.

V gene TRBV5-4 combines with J gene TRBJ2-7; the D call may be TRBD1 or TRBD2 (9 bases each). V was pared by 2 bases and J by 7 bases, with 19 bases between. This CDR3 is built from 15 residues. The germline CDR1 and CDR2 sequences are SGHNT and YYREEE (reference sequence). This CDR3 is CASSLQGALAGEQYF. Written as DNA, the CDR3 is TGTGCCAGCAGCTTACAGGGGGCCCTAGCGGGAGAGCAGTACTTC. Together with reference TRBV5-4 and TRBJ2-7, the CDR3 gives the full variable domain: ETGVTQSPTHLIKTRGQQVTLRCSSQSGHNTVSWYQQALGQGPQFIFQYYREEENGRGNFPPRFSGLQFPNYSSELNVNALELDDSALYLCASSLQGALAGEQYFGPGTRLTVT.

The chain joins TRBV11-2 to TRBJ2-1, with D unresolved. Trimming left V 1 base short and J 0 bases short, with 10 bases between. This CDR3 has 16 residues. Germline-derived CDR1 and CDR2 are SGHAT and FQNNGV. The CDR3 protein is CASSLGAALSYNEQFF. CDR3 sequence (DNA): TGTGCCAGCAGCTTAGGGGCGGCTCTCTCCTACAATGAGCAGTTCTTC.

The V and J genes are TRBV28 and TRBJ1-2; D not certain. CDR1 MDHEN and CDR2 SYDVKM come from the germline V gene. Trimming removed 7 bases from V and 6 bases from J, with 18 bases in between. This CDR3 region has 14 residues. CDR3 nucleotides: TGTGCCAGCATCCCTCGGGGTGGGAGAGATGGCTACACCTTC. Protein product: CASIPRGGRDGYTF.

This clone has only one observation. The chain is built from TRBV2 and TRBJ2-2, with no clear D. The CDR3 contains 13 residues. The V gene lost 3 bases and the J gene lost 8 bases, with 10 bases spanning the gap. Germline values: CDR1 SNHLY, CDR2 FYNNEI. The CDR3 DNA reads TGTGCCAGCAGTGAGGGCTGGTCAGGGGAGCTGTTTTTT. It codes for CASSEGWSGELFF.

The genes are TRBV28 and TRBJ2-7; 10 bases are shared with TRBD1. Germline CDR1 is MDHEN and CDR2 is SYDVKM. V was clipped by 9 bases and J by 1 base; unmatched bases: 3. The CDR3 is 13 residues long. The CDR3, as DNA: TGTGCCAGTAGGGGACAGGGGTCCTACGAGCAGTACTTC. Its protein product is CASRGQGSYEQYF. The variable domain in full, completed from reference TRBV28 and TRBJ2-7, reads DVKVTQSSRYLVKRTGEKVFLECVQDMDHENMFWYRQDPGLGLRLIYFSYDVKMKEKGDIPEGYSVSREKKERFSLILESASTNQTSMYLCASRGQGSYEQYFGPGTRLTVT.

V and J are TRBV19 and TRBJ1-1; D not resolved. The CDR3 covers 13 residues. Germline-derived CDR1 and CDR2 are LNHDA and SQIVND (reference sequence). Deletions cut 6 bases from V and 1 base from J, with 9 bases between. DNA for the CDR3: TGTGCCAGTAGGTCTACCTGGAACACTGAAGCTTTCTTT. Its translation is CASRSTWNTEAFF.

The chain's CDR3 is CASSDYKGLSYEQYF. The CDR3, as DNA: TGCGCCAGCAGTGACTATAAAGGACTTTCCTACGAGCAGTACTTC. The gene calls are TRBV10-2 and TRBJ2-7; D possibly corresponds to TRBD2 (5 bases). The CDR3 length is 15 residues. CDR1 is WSHSY, CDR2 SAAADI, per germline. Trimming cost V 3 bases and J 1 base, with 13 bases left between them.

The genes are TRBV27 and TRBJ1-5; a possible D gene is TRBD1 (5 bases). V was shortened by 2 bases and J by 0 bases, with 17 bases between the two germline ends. This CDR3 is 18 amino acids long. Germline CDR1 and CDR2: MNHEY and SMNVEV (reference sequence). The CDR3 DNA is TGTGCCAGCAGTTTAGGGGGGGTCGGACCTTATAGCAATCAGCCCCAGCATTTT. It specifies CASSLGGVGPYSNQPQHF.

This chain connects TRBV6-5 to TRBJ1-1, with a weak D call TRBD1 (6 bases). This CDR3 spans 15 amino acids. Germline values: CDR1 MNHEY, CDR2 SVGAGI. V lost 5 bases to trimming and J lost 6 bases, with 19 bases between them. CDR3 nucleotide sequence: TGTGCCAGCAGTCCTACTTTAGGGACAAGGTCTGAAGCTTTCTTT. Protein sequence: CASSPTLGTRSEAFF.

The chain links TRBV6-6 to TRBJ1-1; D remains unclear. The CDR3 has 8 amino acids. Per the germline V gene, CDR1 is MNHNY and CDR2 is SVGAGI (reference sequence). The CDR3 protein is CAPMGAFF. CDR3 in DNA: TGTGCTCCGATGGGGGCTTTCTTT.